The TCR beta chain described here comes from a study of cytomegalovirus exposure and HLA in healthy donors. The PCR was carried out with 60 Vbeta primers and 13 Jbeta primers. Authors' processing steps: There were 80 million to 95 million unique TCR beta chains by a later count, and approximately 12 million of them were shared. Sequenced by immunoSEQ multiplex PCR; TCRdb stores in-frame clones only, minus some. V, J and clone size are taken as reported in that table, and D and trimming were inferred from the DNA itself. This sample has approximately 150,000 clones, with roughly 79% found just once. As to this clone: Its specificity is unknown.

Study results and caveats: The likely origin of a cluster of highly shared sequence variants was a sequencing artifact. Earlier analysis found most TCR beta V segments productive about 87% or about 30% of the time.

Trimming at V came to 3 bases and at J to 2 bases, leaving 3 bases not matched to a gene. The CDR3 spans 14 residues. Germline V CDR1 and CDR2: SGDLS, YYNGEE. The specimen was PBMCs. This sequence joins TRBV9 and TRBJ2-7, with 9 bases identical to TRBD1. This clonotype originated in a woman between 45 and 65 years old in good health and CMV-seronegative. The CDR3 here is CASSATGGTYEQYF. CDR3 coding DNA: TGTGCCAGCAGCGCGACAGGGGGAACCTACGAGCAGTACTTC.